Each of the 24 T cell receptor beta chains below was sequenced from the same sample in a study of CXCR3-negative and CXCR3-positive naive CD8 T cells. Researchers prepared the TRB cDNA libraries using 5' RACE with UMI labels. No DNA is given; TCRdb re-called the 5' RACE reads and lists each CDR3 protein once. This sample's table has tens of thousands of distinct CDR3 sequences. Sequences were obtained from naive CXCR3- CD8+ T cells from blood. Subset noted: CD45RO-CCR7+CD27+CD95- naive CD8+ T cells lacking CXCR3 (TNR3-). The receptors come from a human donor in good health. Some clones in this sample may be carry-over from other donors' samples.

The chain is built from TRBV25-1 and TRBJ2-7. Germline V lookup: CDR1 MGHDK, CDR2 SYGVNS. This CDR3 comprises 13 residues. The CDR3 reads CASSEWGLGSQYF.

The V gene is TRBV11-2, the J gene TRBJ2-1; TCRdb reports TRBD2, a call that lacks DNA to check it against. This CDR3 region has 18 residues. CDR1 is SGHAT and CDR2 is FQNNGV in the germline V gene. The CDR3 sequence is CASSLPGLAGGYYNEQFF.

This sequence joins TRBV14 and TRBJ2-7. The CDR3 covers 13 residues. Germline V gives CDR1 SGHDN, CDR2 FVKESK. CDR3: CASSHRTPYEQYF.

V gene TRBV29-1 combines with J gene TRBJ1-1. The V gene's germline CDR1 is SQVTM and CDR2 ANQGSEA. The CDR3 is made up of 12 amino acids. The chain's CDR3 is CSVASGMPEAFF.

This chain connects TRBV6-2 or TRBV6-3 to TRBJ2-7. CDR3 length: 15 residues. Germline assignment: CDR1 MNHEY and CDR2 SVGEGT. CDR3 residues: CASSYITDSSYEQYF.

The chain couples TRBV29-1 to TRBJ2-7. The V gene's germline CDR1 is SQVTM and CDR2 ANQGSEA. This CDR3 region has 13 residues. CDR3 residues: CSVELRASYEQYF.

CDR3 sequence: CAVRDRAHGYTF. This chain joins TRBV10-3 and TRBJ1-2; the D call of TRBD1 rests on TCRdb alone, since no DNA is present to check it. CDR3 size: 12 residues. The germline gives CDR1 ENHRY, CDR2 SYGVKD.

V is TRBV4-3 and J is TRBJ2-7; checking the TCRdb D call of TRBD1 is not possible without DNA. CDR3 length: 15 amino acids. Germline V CDR1 and CDR2: LGHNA, YSLEER. The CDR3 here is CASSQGQGGAYEQYF.

The chain is built from TRBV4-1 and TRBJ2-5. The CDR3 is made up of 14 amino acids. Per germline, CDR1 MGHRA and CDR2 YSYEKL. The CDR3: CASSHVNVQETQYF.

The chain joins TRBV7-3 to TRBJ2-2; TCRdb gives TRBD2 as the D gene, but with no DNA this cannot be confirmed. The CDR3 contains 15 residues. Germline CDR1 reads SGHTA; CDR2 reads FQGTGA. CDR3 protein: CASSAAGGLTGELFF.

This chain uses TRBV12-3 or TRBV12-4 with TRBJ2-7; TCRdb's D gene call, TRBD1, goes unchecked for lack of DNA. CDR3 length: 15 amino acids. Here the CDR3 reads CASSFPGTGFYEQYF.

The V gene is TRBV6-5, the J gene TRBJ2-5; the TCRdb D gene call, TRBD2, has no DNA to confirm it. The CDR3 is 12 residues long. Per the germline V gene, CDR1 is MNHEY and CDR2 is SVGAGI. CDR3 sequence: CASNRWGETQYF.

CDR3 loop: CASSPILVGQETQYF. The chain has TRBV7-2 and TRBJ2-5; TCRdb calls TRBD2, which cannot be checked without DNA. The CDR3 has 15 amino acids. Looked up from germline, CDR1 is SGHTA and CDR2 is FQGNSA.

CDR3 protein: CSARDPGTGPKSYTF. The chain carries TRBV20-1 and TRBJ1-2; the TRBD1 assignment by TCRdb is unverifiable without DNA. Germline V gene sequence: CDR1 DFQATT, CDR2 SNEGSKA (reference sequence). This CDR3 contains 15 residues.

The genes are TRBV7-8 and TRBJ2-1; TCRdb gives TRBD2 as the D gene, but with no DNA this cannot be confirmed. Looked up from germline, CDR1 is SGHVS and CDR2 is FQNEAQ. The CDR3 spans 16 residues. The CDR3 sequence is CASSPTSGRGFNEQFF.

The chain couples TRBV15 to TRBJ2-7; absent DNA, TCRdb's TRBD1 call cannot be checked. The CDR3 extends over 16 amino acids. CDR1 is LNHNV and CDR2 is YYDKDF in the germline V gene (reference sequence). CDR3 loop: CATSERGTGLTYEQYF. Full variable domain (missing parts from reference TRBV15 and TRBJ2-7): DAMVIQNPRYQVTQFGKPVTLSCSQTLNHNVMYWYQQKSSQAPKLLFHYYDKDFNNEADTPDNFQSRRPNTSFCFLDIRSPGLGDTAMYLCATSERGTGLTYEQYFGPGTRLTVT.

The chain employs TRBV28 and TRBJ2-5; TCRdb proposes TRBD2, but this gene call is untestable without DNA. The CDR3 has 19 amino acids. CDR1 MDHEN and CDR2 SYDVKM come from the germline V gene. The CDR3 region is CASSLLIGLAGGLQETQYF.

The chain joins TRBV4-3 to TRBJ2-1; checking the TCRdb D call of TRBD2 is not possible without DNA. CDR3 length: 16 amino acids. Germline V gene sequence: CDR1 LGHNA, CDR2 YSLEER. This chain's CDR3 is CASSQEGTSAYNEQFF.

The CDR3: CATGTGGFYGYTF. The chain combines TRBV15 with TRBJ1-2; TCRdb proposes TRBD1, but this gene call is untestable without DNA. CDR3 length: 13 residues. The germline V gene has CDR1 LNHNV and CDR2 YYDKDF (reference sequence).

J is TRBJ1-5 and V is TRBV2. Germline loops: CDR1 SNHLY, CDR2 FYNNEI. This CDR3 contains 13 residues. This chain's CDR3 is CANLGISNQPQHF.

The genes are TRBV6-2 or TRBV6-3 and TRBJ2-2. This CDR3 has 14 amino acids. CDR1 MNHEY and CDR2 SVGEGT come from the germline V gene. The CDR3 is CASSYSADTGELFF.

V gene TRBV29-1 combines with J gene TRBJ2-7; TCRdb returns TRBD1, unconfirmable since there is no DNA. This CDR3 has 12 amino acids. Germline V gene lookup returns CDR1 SQVTM and CDR2 ANQGSEA. CDR3 amino acids: CSVRTESYEQYF.

The V call is TRBV2, the J call TRBJ2-7. The CDR3 contains 14 residues. Germline assignment: CDR1 SNHLY and CDR2 FYNNEI. Here the CDR3 reads CASSERQASYEQYF. Combining the CDR3 with reference TRBV2 and TRBJ2-7 gives the whole variable domain EPEVTQTPSHQVTQMGQEVILRCVPISNHLYFYWYRQILGQKVEFLVSFYNNEISEKSEIFDDQFSVERPDGSNFTLKIRSTKLEDSAMYFCASSERQASYEQYFGPGTRLTVT.

The J gene is TRBJ2-1, the V gene TRBV7-3. The CDR3 runs to 16 residues. CDR1 is SGHTA and CDR2 is FQGTGA in the germline V gene. The CDR3 reads CASSSTAAGYNEGQFF.